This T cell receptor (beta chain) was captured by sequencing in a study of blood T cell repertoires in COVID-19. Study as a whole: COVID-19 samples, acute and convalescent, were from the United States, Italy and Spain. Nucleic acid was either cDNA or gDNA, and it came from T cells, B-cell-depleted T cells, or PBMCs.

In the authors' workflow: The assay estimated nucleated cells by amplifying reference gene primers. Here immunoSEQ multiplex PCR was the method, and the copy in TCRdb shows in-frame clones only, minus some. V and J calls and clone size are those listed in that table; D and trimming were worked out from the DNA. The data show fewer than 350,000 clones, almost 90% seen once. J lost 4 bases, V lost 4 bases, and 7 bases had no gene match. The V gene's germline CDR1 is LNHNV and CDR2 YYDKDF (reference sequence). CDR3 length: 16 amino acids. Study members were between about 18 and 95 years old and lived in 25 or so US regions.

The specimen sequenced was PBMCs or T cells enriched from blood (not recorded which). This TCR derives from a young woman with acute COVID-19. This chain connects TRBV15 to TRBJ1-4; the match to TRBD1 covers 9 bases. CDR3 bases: TGTGCCACCAGCAACGAGCCGGGACAGGGTAATGAAAAACTGTTTTTT. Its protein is CATSNEPGQGNEKLFF.